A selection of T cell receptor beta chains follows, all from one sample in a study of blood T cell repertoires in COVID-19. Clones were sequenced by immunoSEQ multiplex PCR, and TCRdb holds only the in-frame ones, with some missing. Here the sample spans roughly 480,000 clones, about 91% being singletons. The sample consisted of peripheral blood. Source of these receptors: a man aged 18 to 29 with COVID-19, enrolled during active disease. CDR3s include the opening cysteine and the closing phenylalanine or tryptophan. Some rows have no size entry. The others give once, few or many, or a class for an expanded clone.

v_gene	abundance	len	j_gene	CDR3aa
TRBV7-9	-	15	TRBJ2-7	CASSLLAGGPYEQYF
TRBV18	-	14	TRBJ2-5	CASSLGTGQETQYF
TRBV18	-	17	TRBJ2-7	CASSPPSSGQGRSEQYF
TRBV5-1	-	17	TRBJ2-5	CASSLASGTSLQETQYF
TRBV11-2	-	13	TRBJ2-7	CASSLLAEYEQYF
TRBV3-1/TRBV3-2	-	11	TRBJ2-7	CASSHAYEQYF
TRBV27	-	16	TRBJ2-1	CASSKFGGTTYNEQFF
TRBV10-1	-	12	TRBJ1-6	CASSEGEMPLHF
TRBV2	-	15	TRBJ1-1	CASSVLDRGRFEAFF
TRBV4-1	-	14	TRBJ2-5	CASSQAHGQETQYF
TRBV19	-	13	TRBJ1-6	CASSIEWRSPLHF
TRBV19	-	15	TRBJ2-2	CASKIGGKGYGELFF
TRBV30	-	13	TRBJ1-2	CAWRVETGVGYTF
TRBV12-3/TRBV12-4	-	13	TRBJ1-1	CASSVQGYTEAFF
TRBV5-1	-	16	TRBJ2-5	CASSRGGTPLQETQYF
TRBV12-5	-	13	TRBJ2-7	CASVPPGLDEQYF
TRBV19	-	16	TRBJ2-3	CASSILAGGPRDTQYF
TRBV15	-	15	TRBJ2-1	CATSRDKVRGNEQFF
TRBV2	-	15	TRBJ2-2	CASKPQGSLTGELFF
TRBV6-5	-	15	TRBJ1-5	CATLQRTGSNQPQHF
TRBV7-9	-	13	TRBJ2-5	CASIRTDEETQYF
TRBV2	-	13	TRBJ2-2	CASSFSGAGELFF
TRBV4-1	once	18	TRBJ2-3	CASSHGLAGGPRLDTQYF
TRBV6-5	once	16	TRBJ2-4	CASSFGTSGAKNIQYF
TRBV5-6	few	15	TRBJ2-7	CASSLEGGGSYEQYF
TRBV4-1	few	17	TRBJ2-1	CASSQDRDSVGNNEQFF
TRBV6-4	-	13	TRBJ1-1	CASSYRINTEAFF
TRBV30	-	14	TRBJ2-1	CACIQNNAYNEQFF
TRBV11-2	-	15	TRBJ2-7	CASSLDAGESYEQYF
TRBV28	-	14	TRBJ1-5	CAGGTEGGNQPQHF
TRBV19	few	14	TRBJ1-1	CAAYTGQGLGEAFF
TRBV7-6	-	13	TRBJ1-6	CASSRTGNSPLHF
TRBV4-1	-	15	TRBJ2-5	CASSQDPRDRETQYF